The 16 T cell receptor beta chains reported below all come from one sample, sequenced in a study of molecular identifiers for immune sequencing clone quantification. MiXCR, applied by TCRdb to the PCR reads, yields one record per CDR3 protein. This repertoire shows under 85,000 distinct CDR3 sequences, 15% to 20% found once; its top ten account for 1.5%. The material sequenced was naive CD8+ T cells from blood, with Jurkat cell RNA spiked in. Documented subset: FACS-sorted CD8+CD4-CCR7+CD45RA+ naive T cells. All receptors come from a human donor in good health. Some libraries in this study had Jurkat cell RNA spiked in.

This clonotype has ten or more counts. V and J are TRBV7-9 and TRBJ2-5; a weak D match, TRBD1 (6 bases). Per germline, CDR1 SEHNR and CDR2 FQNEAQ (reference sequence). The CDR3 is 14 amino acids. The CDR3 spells CATSAGTNQETQYF. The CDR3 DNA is TGTGCTACCTCCGCCGGGACAAATCAAGAGACCCAGTACTTC.

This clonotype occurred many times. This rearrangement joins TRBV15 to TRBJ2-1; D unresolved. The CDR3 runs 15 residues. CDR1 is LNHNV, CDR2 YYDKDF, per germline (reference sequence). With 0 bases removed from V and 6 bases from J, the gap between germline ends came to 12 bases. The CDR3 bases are TGTGCCACCAGCAGAGATGGAATTTGGGTCAATGAGCAGTTCTTC. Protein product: CATSRDGIWVNEQFF.

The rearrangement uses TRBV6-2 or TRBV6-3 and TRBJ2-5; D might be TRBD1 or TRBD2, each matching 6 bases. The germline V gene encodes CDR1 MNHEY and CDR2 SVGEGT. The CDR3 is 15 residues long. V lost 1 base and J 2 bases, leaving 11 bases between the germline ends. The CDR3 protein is CASSYLGGPQETQYF. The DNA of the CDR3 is TGTGCCAGCAGTTACTTAGGGGGGCCTCAAGAGACCCAGTACTTC.

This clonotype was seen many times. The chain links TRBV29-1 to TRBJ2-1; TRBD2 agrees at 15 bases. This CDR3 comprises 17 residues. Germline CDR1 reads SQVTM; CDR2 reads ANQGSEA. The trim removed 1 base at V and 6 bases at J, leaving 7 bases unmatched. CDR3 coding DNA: TGCAGCGTTGAAGTCGGGGGGACTAGCGGGAGGATCAATGAGCAGTTCTTC. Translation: CSVEVGGTSGRINEQFF.

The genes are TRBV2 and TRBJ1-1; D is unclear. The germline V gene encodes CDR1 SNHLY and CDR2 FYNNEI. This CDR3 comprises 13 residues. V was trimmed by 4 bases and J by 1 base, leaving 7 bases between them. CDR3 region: CASSAPTNTEAFF. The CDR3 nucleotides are TGTGCCAGCAGTGCGCCAACGAACACTGAAGCTTTCTTT.

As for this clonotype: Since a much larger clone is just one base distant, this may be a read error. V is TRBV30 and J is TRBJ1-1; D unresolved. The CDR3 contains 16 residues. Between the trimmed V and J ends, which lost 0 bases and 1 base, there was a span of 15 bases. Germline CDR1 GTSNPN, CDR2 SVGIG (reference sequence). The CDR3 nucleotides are TGTGCCTGGAGTGTACCAGGTCTCTCAGCGAACACTGAAGCTTTCTTT. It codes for CAWSVPGLSANTEAFF.

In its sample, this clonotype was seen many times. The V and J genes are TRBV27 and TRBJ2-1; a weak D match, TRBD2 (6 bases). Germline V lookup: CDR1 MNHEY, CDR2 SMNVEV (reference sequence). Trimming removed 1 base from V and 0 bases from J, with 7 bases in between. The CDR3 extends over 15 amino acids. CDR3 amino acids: CASSLYGGSYNEQFF. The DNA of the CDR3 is TGTGCCAGCAGTTTATACGGGGGCTCCTACAATGAGCAGTTCTTC.

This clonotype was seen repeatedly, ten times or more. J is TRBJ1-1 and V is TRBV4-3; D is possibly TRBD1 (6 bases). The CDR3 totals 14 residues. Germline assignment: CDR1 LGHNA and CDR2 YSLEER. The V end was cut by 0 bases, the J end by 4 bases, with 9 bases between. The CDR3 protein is CASSQDGGGTEAFF. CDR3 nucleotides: TGCGCCAGCAGCCAAGACGGGGGCGGCACTGAAGCTTTCTTT.

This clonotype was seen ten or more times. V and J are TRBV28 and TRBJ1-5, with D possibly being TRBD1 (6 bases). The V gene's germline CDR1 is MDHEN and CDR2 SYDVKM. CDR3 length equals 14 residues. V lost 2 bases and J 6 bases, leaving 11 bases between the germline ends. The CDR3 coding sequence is TGTGCCAGCAGTTTAGGGGGGCTAGGTCAGCCCCAGCATTTT. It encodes CASSLGGLGQPQHF. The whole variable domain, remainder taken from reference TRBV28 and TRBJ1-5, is DVKVTQSSRYLVKRTGEKVFLECVQDMDHENMFWYRQDPGLGLRLIYFSYDVKMKEKGDIPEGYSVSREKKERFSLILESASTNQTSMYLCASSLGGLGQPQHFGDGTRLSIL.

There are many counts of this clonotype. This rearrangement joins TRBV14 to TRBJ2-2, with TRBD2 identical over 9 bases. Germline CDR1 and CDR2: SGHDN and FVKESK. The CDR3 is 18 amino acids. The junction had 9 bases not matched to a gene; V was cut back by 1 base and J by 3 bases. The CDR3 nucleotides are TGTGCCAGCAGCCAAGTTTCTAGCGGGACCGATTACACCGGGGAGCTGTTTTTT. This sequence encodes CASSQVSSGTDYTGELFF.

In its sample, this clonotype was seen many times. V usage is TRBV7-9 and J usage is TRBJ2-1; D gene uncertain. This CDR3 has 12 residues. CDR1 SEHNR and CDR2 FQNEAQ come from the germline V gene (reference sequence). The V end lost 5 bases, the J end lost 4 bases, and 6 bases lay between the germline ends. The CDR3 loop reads CASSANYNEQFF. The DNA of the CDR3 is TGTGCCAGCAGCGCCAATTACAATGAGCAGTTCTTC.

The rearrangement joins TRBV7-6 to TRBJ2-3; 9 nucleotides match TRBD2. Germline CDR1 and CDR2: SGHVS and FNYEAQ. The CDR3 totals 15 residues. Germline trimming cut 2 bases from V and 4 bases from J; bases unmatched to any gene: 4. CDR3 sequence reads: CASSLSGRSADTQYF. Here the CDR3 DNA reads TGTGCCAGCAGCTTAAGCGGGAGGTCGGCAGATACGCAGTATTTT.

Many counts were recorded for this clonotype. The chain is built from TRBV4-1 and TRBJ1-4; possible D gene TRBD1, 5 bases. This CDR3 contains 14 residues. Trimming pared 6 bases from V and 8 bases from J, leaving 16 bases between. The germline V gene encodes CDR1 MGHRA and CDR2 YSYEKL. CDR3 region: CASREGGRGEKLFF. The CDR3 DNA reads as TGCGCCAGCAGAGAAGGTGGTAGGGGCGAAAAACTGTTTTTT.

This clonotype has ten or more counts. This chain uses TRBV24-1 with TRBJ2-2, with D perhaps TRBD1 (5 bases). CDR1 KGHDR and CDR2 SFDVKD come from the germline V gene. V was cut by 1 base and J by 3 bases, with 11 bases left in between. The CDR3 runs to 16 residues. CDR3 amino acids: CATSDFGAGDTGELFF. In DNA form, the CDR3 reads TGTGCCACCAGTGATTTTGGGGCAGGAGACACCGGGGAGCTGTTTTTT.

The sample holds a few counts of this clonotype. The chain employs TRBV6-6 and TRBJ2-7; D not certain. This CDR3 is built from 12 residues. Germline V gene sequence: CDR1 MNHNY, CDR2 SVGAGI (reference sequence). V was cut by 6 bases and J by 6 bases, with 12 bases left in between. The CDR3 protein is CASSMTDFEQYF. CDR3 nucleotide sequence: TGTGCCAGCAGCATGACCGACTTCGAGCAGTACTTC.

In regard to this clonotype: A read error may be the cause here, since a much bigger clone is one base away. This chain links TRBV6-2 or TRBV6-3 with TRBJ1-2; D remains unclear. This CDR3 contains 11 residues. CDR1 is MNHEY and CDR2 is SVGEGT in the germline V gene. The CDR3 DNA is TGTGCCAGCAGATTTTCAGATGGCTACAACTTC. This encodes CASRFSDGYNF.